A selection of T cell receptor beta chains follows, all from one sample in a study of blood T cells in healthy people across ages. TCRdb re-analysed the 5' RACE reads in MiXCR, keeping a single row per CDR3 protein. Among about 1,600,000 distinct CDR3 sequences listed, about 43% were seen once. The sequenced sample was blood. All receptors come from a young woman in good health. Each CDR3 is given with its conserved first and last residue. A D gene is named only where the DNA matches it firmly. Not every row has a clone size; where given, it reads once, few, many or a size class.

J gene,D gene,clone size,CDR3 length,V gene,CDR3 protein,CDR3 DNA
TRBJ2-7,NA,few,12,TRBV4-2,CASSQIGSEQYF,TGTGCCAGCAGCCAAATCGGAAGCGAGCAGTACTTC
TRBJ1-2,NA,few,13,TRBV6-5,CASRRQVEDGYTF,TGTGCCAGCAGACGACAGGTGGAGGATGGCTACACCTTC
TRBJ2-7,NA,NA,14,TRBV4-1,CASSQGIETYEQYF,TGCGCCAGCAGCCAAGGGATTGAGACCTACGAGCAGTACTTC
TRBJ2-1,NA,few,15,TRBV7-6,CASSSLEGGGNEQFF,TGTGCCAGCAGCTCCCTAGAAGGAGGTGGCAATGAGCAGTTCTTC
TRBJ2-5,NA,NA,17,TRBV6-1,CASRTLRTATPQETQYF,TGTGCCAGCAGGACACTTAGGACAGCTACACCTCAAGAGACCCAGTACTTC
TRBJ2-3,TRBD1,NA,15,TRBV13,CASKDQGVGTDTQYF,TGTGCCAGCAAAGACCAGGGGGTTGGCACAGATACGCAGTATTTT
TRBJ1-2,NA,NA,14,TRBV7-9,CASSSLSATGGYTF,TGTGCCAGCAGCTCACTCAGCGCAACGGGAGGCTACACCTTC
TRBJ2-6,NA,NA,17,TRBV12-3/TRBV12-4,CASSFVRVLAGANVLTF,TGTGCCAGCAGTTTTGTCAGGGTTTTGGCTGGGGCCAACGTCCTGACTTTC
TRBJ2-5,NA,few,14,TRBV20-1,CSARDPTGRETQYF,TGCAGTGCTAGAGACCCGACCGGTAGAGAGACCCAGTACTTC
TRBJ2-5,NA,NA,15,TRBV3-1,CASSQAGAIQETQYF,TGTGCCAGCAGCCAAGCAGGCGCAATTCAAGAGACCCAGTACTTC
TRBJ1-2,TRBD1,once,14,TRBV5-1,CASSPRAQGDGYTF,TGCGCCAGCAGCCCTAGGGCGCAGGGGGATGGCTACACCTTC
TRBJ2-3,NA,NA,16,TRBV7-7,CASSCLREPSTDTQYF,TGTGCTAGCAGCTGTCTTAGAGAACCTAGCACAGATACGCAGTATTTT
TRBJ1-2,TRBD1,NA,13,TRBV27,CASRTLQGGGYTF,TGTGCCAGCCGTACACTACAGGGGGGTGGCTACACCTTC
TRBJ2-1,NA,NA,16,TRBV6-1,CASSRRRLSSYNEQFF,TGTGCCAGCAGTAGAAGACGGCTCAGCTCCTACAATGAGCAGTTCTTC
TRBJ2-2,NA,few,14,TRBV20-1,CSAAGLPDTGELFF,TGCAGTGCCGCGGGACTGCCCGACACCGGGGAGCTGTTTTTT
TRBJ2-5,NA,NA,14,TRBV20-1,CSATPGRGQETQYF,TGCAGTGCTACCCCGGGACGGGGGCAAGAGACCCAGTACTTC
TRBJ2-3,NA,NA,17,TRBV10-3,CAISEGLAGTGMDTQYF,TGTGCCATCAGTGAAGGATTGGCGGGGACGGGTATGGATACGCAGTATTTT
TRBJ1-1,NA,NA,16,TRBV20-1,CSARDMGKGGNTEAFF,TGCAGTGCTAGAGATATGGGTAAAGGGGGGAACACTGAAGCTTTCTTT
TRBJ1-2,NA,NA,15,TRBV6-5,CASSYSRQVNYGYTF,TGTGCCAGCAGTTACTCTCGGCAGGTTAACTATGGCTACACCTTC
TRBJ2-1,NA,NA,19,TRBV12-3/TRBV12-4,CASSPRFYDWGGAHNERFF,TGTGCCAGCAGTCCCCGGTTTTATGATTGGGGGGGGGCCCACAATGAGCGGTTCTTC
TRBJ2-1,NA,NA,15,TRBV11-2,CASSQTYSNSYEQFF,TGTGCCAGCAGCCAGACTTACTCTAATTCCTATGAGCAGTTCTTC
TRBJ2-2,TRBD1,NA,15,TRBV5-1,CASSQPQGSTGELFF,TGCGCCAGCAGCCAGCCACAGGGGTCCACCGGGGAGCTGTTTTTT
TRBJ1-2,TRBD1,NA,13,TRBV20-1,CSAVQGDRYGYTF,TGCAGTGCAGTACAGGGGGATAGGTATGGCTACACCTTC
TRBJ2-2,NA,NA,15,TRBV12-3/TRBV12-4,CASSFEKGYTGELFF,TGTGCCAGCAGTTTTGAAAAAGGCTACACCGGGGAGCTGTTTTTT
TRBJ2-4,TRBD2,NA,16,TRBV10-1,CASSESGLAGSGEQYF,TGCGCCAGCAGTGAGTCTGGGCTAGCGGGGTCGGGAGAGCAGTACTTC
TRBJ1-1,NA,NA,13,TRBV3-1,CASSHLQGGEAFF,TGTGCCAGCAGCCACCTACAGGGAGGGGAAGCTTTCTTT
TRBJ1-5,NA,NA,13,TRBV14,CASSQGAWQPQHF,TGTGCCAGCAGCCAAGGGGCATGGCAGCCCCAGCATTTT
TRBJ2-5,TRBD1,NA,13,TRBV4-2,CASSPAGQEFTYF,TGTGCCAGCAGCCCGGCCGGACAGGAATTTACGTACTTC
TRBJ2-1,NA,NA,13,TRBV15,CATSRDTGGEQFF,TGTGCCACCAGCAGAGATACCGGGGGTGAGCAGTTCTTC
TRBJ1-2,NA,NA,13,TRBV7-3,CASSSDPTDGYTF,TGTGCCAGCAGCTCCGACCCCACGGATGGCTACACCTTC
TRBJ2-1,NA,NA,13,TRBV20-1,CSAPWSGSNEQFF,TGCAGTGCTCCCTGGTCGGGATCCAATGAGCAGTTCTTC
TRBJ2-6,NA,NA,13,TRBV20-1,CSAEESGANVLTF,TGCAGTGCCGAGGAGTCTGGGGCCAACGTCCTGACTTTC
TRBJ2-7,NA,NA,15,TRBV25-1,CASSESTGFFNVQYF,TGTGCCAGCAGTGAATCAACAGGGTTCTTTAATGTGCAGTACTTC
TRBJ2-7,TRBD1,few,13,TRBV29-1,CSAWDRAYNEQYF,TGCAGCGCCTGGGACAGGGCCTACAATGAGCAGTACTTC
TRBJ2-1,NA,NA,14,TRBV11-2,CASKVASLYNEQFF,TGTGCCAGCAAGGTAGCTTCCCTCTACAATGAGCAGTTCTTC
TRBJ2-5,TRBD2,NA,16,TRBV28,CASSPLAGGLVETQYF,TGTGCCAGCAGTCCCTTAGCGGGAGGGCTGGTGGAGACCCAGTACTTC
TRBJ2-7,NA,NA,16,TRBV18,CASSPGLSLTTHEQYF,TGTGCCAGCTCACCGGGGCTATCTTTAACGACCCACGAGCAGTACTTC
TRBJ1-4,NA,NA,14,TRBV3-1,CASSQEMGGEKLFF,TGTGCCAGCAGCCAAGAGATGGGAGGTGAAAAACTGTTTTTT
TRBJ2-4,NA,NA,14,TRBV2,CASSEGLAKNIQYF,TGTGCCAGCAGCGAAGGACTAGCCAAAAACATTCAGTACTTC
TRBJ1-2,NA,few,12,TRBV20-1,CSRPDIGYGYTF,TGCAGTCGCCCGGACATCGGTTATGGCTACACCTTC
TRBJ2-1,NA,many,15,TRBV5-1,CASSLVAGEYNEQFF,TGCGCCAGCAGCTTGGTGGCGGGCGAATACAATGAGCAGTTCTTC
TRBJ1-2,TRBD1,NA,17,TRBV5-6,CASSPGTGGAWTYGYTF,TGTGCCAGCAGCCCCGGGACAGGGGGCGCATGGACCTATGGCTACACCTTC
TRBJ1-6,NA,NA,13,TRBV6-1,CASSEAGFSPLHF,TGTGCCAGCAGTGAAGCGGGTTTTTCACCCCTCCACTTT
TRBJ2-7,NA,NA,13,TRBV7-9,CASSLGALQEQYF,TGTGCCAGCAGCTTAGGGGCTCTTCAGGAGCAGTACTTC
TRBJ2-5,TRBD1,many,15,TRBV12-3/TRBV12-4,CASSWGQVEGETQYF,TGTGCCAGCAGTTGGGGACAGGTCGAGGGAGAGACCCAGTACTTC
TRBJ2-1,NA,few,16,TRBV5-1,CASSYRAQGGSDEQFF,TGCGCCAGCAGCTACAGGGCTCAGGGGGGATCGGATGAGCAGTTCTTC
TRBJ2-7,TRBD2,NA,15,TRBV27,CASSGRGTSTNEQYF,TGTGCCAGCAGTGGCCGTGGGACTAGCACCAATGAGCAGTACTTC
TRBJ2-7,NA,NA,16,TRBV3-1,CASSQDAAGVSYEQYF,TGTGCCAGCAGCCAAGATGCGGCAGGGGTCTCCTACGAGCAGTACTTC
TRBJ1-5,NA,NA,16,TRBV7-2,CASSTGTIGTPRRMHF,TGTGCCAGCAGCACCGGGACAATTGGGACCCCCCGACGAATGCATTTT
TRBJ2-3,TRBD1,NA,15,TRBV3-1,CASSQEQGMSDTQYF,TGTGCCAGCAGCCAAGAACAGGGGATGTCAGATACGCAGTATTTT